A selection of T cell receptor beta chains follows, all from one sample in a study of CD8+ T cells in alopecia areata. Sequencing used immunoSEQ multiplex PCR; TCRdb keeps in-frame clones, though not all of them. The sample consists of about 64,000 clones, around 42% of them appearing once. Sequencing was performed on CD8+ T cells sorted from blood, taken at approximately week 36, from a patient treated with tofacitinib. Receptor source: a human donor with alopecia areata. CDR3s include the opening cysteine and the closing phenylalanine or tryptophan. D genes are given only for firm matches. A row's size may be missing; if present it is once, few, many or a size class.

V gene	J gene	clone size	D gene	CDR3 DNA	CDR3 protein
TRBV4-3	TRBJ2-7	-	-	TGCGCCAGCAGCCAAGAAGCGCGGGTGAGCTCCTACGAGCAGTACTTC	CASSQEARVSSYEQYF
TRBV29-1	TRBJ2-7	few	-	TGCAGCGTTGGACTCAGCTACGAGCAGTACTTC	CSVGLSYEQYF
TRBV9	TRBJ2-3	-	-	TGTGCCAGCAGCGTAGGCGGATCTAGCACAGATACGCAGTATTTT	CASSVGGSSTDTQYF
TRBV18	TRBJ2-1	-	-	TGTGCCAGCTCACCACCGAAGGTCTTC	CASSPPKVF
TRBV11-2	TRBJ2-1	-	-	TGTGCCAGCAGCCTCCTCGGTGCCCCTTTGTTCTTC	CASSLLGAPLFF
TRBV29-1	TRBJ1-2	few	-	TGCAGCGTTGACTCCGGGATTAACTATGGCTACACCTTC	CSVDSGINYGYTF
TRBV7-2	TRBJ2-5	-	-	TGTGCCAGCAGCCCTCCTCCTTCCGTCCAAGAGACCCAGTACTTC	CASSPPPSVQETQYF
TRBV27	TRBJ2-1	-	-	TGTGCCAGCAGTTTATCAGCCTACAATGAGCAGTTCTTC	CASSLSAYNEQFF
TRBV2	TRBJ2-7	-	TRBD2	TGTGCCAGCAGTGAGTTCGGCGGGAGCTCCACCGAGCAGTACTTC	CASSEFGGSSTEQYF
TRBV27	TRBJ1-1	few	-	TGTGCCAGCAGTTTATTCCCATCCGGGGAAGCTTTCTTT	CASSLFPSGEAFF
TRBV6-1	TRBJ2-1	once	-	TGTGCCAGCAGTGAAGCGGGAGGTACCTACAATGAGCAGTTCTTC	CASSEAGGTYNEQFF
TRBV4-1	TRBJ2-2	-	TRBD1	TGCGCCAGCAGCCCCGCCCCCCCGGGACAGGGGAACACCGGGGAGCTGTTTTTT	CASSPAPPGQGNTGELFF
TRBV27	TRBJ2-4	few	TRBD2	TGTGCCAGCAGCGCTCTCCCCGGACTAGCGGGAGTCAAAAACATTCAGTACTTC	CASSALPGLAGVKNIQYF
TRBV29-1	TRBJ1-1	-	TRBD1	TGCAGCGCGGGACAGGGGGCGGACACTGAAGCTTTCTTT	CSAGQGADTEAFF
TRBV4-1	TRBJ2-1	many	-	TGCGCCAGCAGCCAAACCGGGACGGAGCAGTTCTTC	CASSQTGTEQFF
TRBV9	TRBJ1-2	few	TRBD1	TGTGCCAGCAGCCTTAACGGACAGGAGAATAACTATGGCTACACCTTC	CASSLNGQENNYGYTF
TRBV7-9	TRBJ1-1	few	-	TGTGCCAGCAGCCCCGCCGCGGTGCACACTGAAGCTTTCTTT	CASSPAAVHTEAFF
TRBV29-1	TRBJ2-2	few	-	TGCAGCGTTGAAGTCGGGAGAGGCTCCGGGGAGCTGTTTTTT	CSVEVGRGSGELFF
TRBV9	TRBJ2-7	-	-	TGTGCCAGCAGCGTAGGAGGAGGGATAATCTACGAGCAGTACTTC	CASSVGGGIIYEQYF
TRBV28	TRBJ2-5	-	TRBD1	TGTGCCAGCAGTTCAACGGACAGGTGGACCCAGTACTTC	CASSSTDRWTQYF
TRBV29-1	TRBJ1-1	-	TRBD1	TGCAGCGTCTCTGACAGGGGAGGTACTGAAGCTTTCTTT	CSVSDRGGTEAFF
TRBV30	TRBJ1-2	few	-	TGTGCCTGGAGTGTAGGAACAGGGATGTATGGCTACACCTTC	CAWSVGTGMYGYTF
TRBV19	TRBJ1-1	-	-	TGTGCCAGCCAGCAGGACCGTGAAGCTTTCTTT	CASQQDREAFF
TRBV2	TRBJ2-5	-	TRBD2	TGTGCCAGCAGTTTAATCGGCGGGAGCCCTCAAGAGACCCAGTACTTC	CASSLIGGSPQETQYF
TRBV27	TRBJ1-5	-	-	TGTGCCAGCAGTTTATCCGGGACGGTGAATCAGCCCCAGCATTTT	CASSLSGTVNQPQHF
TRBV7-3	TRBJ2-7	-	-	TGTGCCAGCAGCCACGGGACGGACTACGAGCAGTACTTC	CASSHGTDYEQYF
TRBV27	TRBJ1-5	-	TRBD1	TGTGCCAGCAGTCCCAGGGGGCGGCAGCCCCAGCATTTT	CASSPRGRQPQHF
TRBV5-3	TRBJ2-1	-	-	TGTGCCAGCAGCACTGGACGTTGGAATGAGCAGTTCTTC	CASSTGRWNEQFF
TRBV7-9	TRBJ2-7	few	-	TGTGCCAGCAGCCATCCGCTGCTTCCCTACGAGCAGTACTTC	CASSHPLLPYEQYF
TRBV7-8	TRBJ2-7	-	TRBD2	TGTGCCAGCAGCTTAGGACTAGCGCCTTCCTACGAGCAGTACTTC	CASSLGLAPSYEQYF
TRBV2	TRBJ1-2	-	-	TGTGCCAGCAGTGATGTCAGTGACTATGGCTACACCTTC	CASSDVSDYGYTF
TRBV29-1	TRBJ2-7	-	TRBD2	TGCAGCGTTGAAGATCCTGGCGGGAGGGAATACGAGCAGTACTTC	CSVEDPGGREYEQYF
TRBV28	TRBJ2-7	few	-	TGTGCCAGCAGTTTACAAAGCTCCTACGAGCAGTACTTC	CASSLQSSYEQYF
TRBV29-1	TRBJ2-1	-	-	TGCAGCGTTCCAGGCGGCTTCTCCTACAATGAGCAGTTCTTC	CSVPGGFSYNEQFF
TRBV15	TRBJ1-3	-	-	TGTGCCACCAGCAGAGGCGACCGAGTCTCTGGAAACACCATATATTTT	CATSRGDRVSGNTIYF
TRBV6-6	TRBJ1-2	-	-	TGTGCCAGCATGGGCGGCAAATATGGCTACACCTTC	CASMGGKYGYTF
TRBV5-1	TRBJ2-7	few	TRBD2	TGCGCCAGCAGCTTGGTAGTTTCGGGTCGGGAGGGCTACGAGCAGTACTTC	CASSLVVSGREGYEQYF
TRBV4-3	TRBJ1-2	-	TRBD1	TGCGCCAGCAGCCAAGCGAGCAGGGGGATCTATGGCTACACCTTC	CASSQASRGIYGYTF
TRBV9	TRBJ2-7	-	TRBD2	TGTGCCAGCAGCGGACTGGGAGGGTACGAGCAGTACTTC	CASSGLGGYEQYF
TRBV30	TRBJ1-1	once	-	TGTGCCTGGAAAGGAGTTAACAGAGCTTACAGATCCCTGAACACTGAAGCTTTCTTT	CAWKGVNRAYRSLNTEAFF
TRBV6-6	TRBJ2-3	few	TRBD2	TGCGCCAGCACCGACACCGCTAGCGGGAGGGCGGATACGCAGTATTTT	CASTDTASGRADTQYF
TRBV6-6	TRBJ2-7	once	-	TGTGCCAGCAGTTATCTCAGGCTCTACGAGCAGTACTTC	CASSYLRLYEQYF
TRBV10-3	TRBJ1-4	-	-	TGTGCCATCAGTGAGTCGGGGCGGTTGGAAAAACTGTTTTTT	CAISESGRLEKLFF
TRBV5-6	TRBJ2-7	-	TRBD1	TGTGCCAGCAGCTACAGGGGGGAAACCTACGAGCAGTACTTC	CASSYRGETYEQYF
TRBV28	TRBJ1-5	-	-	TGTGCCAGCAACCTACAGAATCAGCCCCAGCATTTT	CASNLQNQPQHF
TRBV6-6	TRBJ2-2	-	-	TGTGCCAGCAGCCTGGTGGAGCGGCTGTTTTTT	CASSLVERLFF
TRBV9	TRBJ2-7	-	TRBD2	TGTGCCAGCAGCGTTGGTAGCGGGAGGGCCCAGTACGAGCAGTACTTC	CASSVGSGRAQYEQYF
TRBV30	TRBJ2-2	few	-	TGTGCCTGGAAACCGGAGACAGGGAACACCGGGGAGCTGTTTTTT	CAWKPETGNTGELFF
TRBV29-1	TRBJ1-3	-	-	TGCAGCGCCCAGAAGATCTCTGGAAACACCATATATTTT	CSAQKISGNTIYF
TRBV29-1	TRBJ1-1	few	-	TGCAGCGTTGAACCTCGGCAAACCAACCGACGGGCTTTCTTT	CSVEPRQTNRRAFF
TRBV27	TRBJ1-2	-	-	TGTGCCAGCAGTTTTACCGATGGCTATGGCTACACCTTC	CASSFTDGYGYTF